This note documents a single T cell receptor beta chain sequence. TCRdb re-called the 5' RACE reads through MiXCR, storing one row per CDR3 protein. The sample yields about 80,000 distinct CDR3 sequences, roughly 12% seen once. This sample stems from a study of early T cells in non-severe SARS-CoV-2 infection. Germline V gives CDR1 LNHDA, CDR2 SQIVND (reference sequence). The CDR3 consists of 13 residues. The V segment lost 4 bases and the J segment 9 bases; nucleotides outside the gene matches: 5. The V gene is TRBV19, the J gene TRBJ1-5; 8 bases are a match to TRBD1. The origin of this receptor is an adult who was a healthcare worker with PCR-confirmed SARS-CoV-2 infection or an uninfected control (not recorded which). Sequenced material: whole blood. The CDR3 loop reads CASSTQGDRPQHF. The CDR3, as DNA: TGTGCCAGTAGTACACAGGGGGATCGGCCCCAGCATTTT.